The table lists the clone carrying this T cell receptor (beta chain) with many counts. The antigen remains unidentified. Library construction for TCR beta used iRepertoire HTBI primers and Arm-PCR of CDR3 regions. Each CDR3 protein gets one entry after TCRdb re-called the multiplex PCR reads with MiXCR. The table lists about 500,000 distinct CDR3 sequences, about 17% of them singletons. The V gene end was trimmed by 5 bases and the J gene end by 6 bases; junction bases not matched to a gene: 7. This CDR3 has 14 amino acids. The data stem from a study of regulatory T cells in long-lasting Graves disease. General study points: Relative to newly diagnosed Graves' patients, persistent ones had lower TCR diversity. TRBV28, TRBJ1-2 and TRBJ2-5 emerged as the favored segments in persistent disease.

Time point indicated: newly diagnosed GD, antithyroid drugs for less than 3 months. Following extraction of RNA from PBMCs, that RNA was used to make the TCR library. The sample was also reused in another study, on T cells in Graves' hyperthyroidism and ophthalmopathy. That work contributes: Also found in blood were most expanded thyroid clonotypes above 0.001. The model forecast ophthalmopathy, anticipating it by a median around 6.5 months before onset.

This TCR was recovered from a man aged 40-49 years with Graves disease. The V and J genes are TRBV12-3 or TRBV12-4 and TRBJ1-5; TRBD1 matches at 7 bases. This specimen consisted of peripheral blood mononuclear cells (PBMCs), obtained at new diagnosis, from a patient treated with antithyroid drugs. The CDR3: CASSLGQASQPQHF. The CDR3 nucleotides are TGTGCCAGCAGTCTAGGACAGGCGAGTCAGCCCCAGCATTTT.